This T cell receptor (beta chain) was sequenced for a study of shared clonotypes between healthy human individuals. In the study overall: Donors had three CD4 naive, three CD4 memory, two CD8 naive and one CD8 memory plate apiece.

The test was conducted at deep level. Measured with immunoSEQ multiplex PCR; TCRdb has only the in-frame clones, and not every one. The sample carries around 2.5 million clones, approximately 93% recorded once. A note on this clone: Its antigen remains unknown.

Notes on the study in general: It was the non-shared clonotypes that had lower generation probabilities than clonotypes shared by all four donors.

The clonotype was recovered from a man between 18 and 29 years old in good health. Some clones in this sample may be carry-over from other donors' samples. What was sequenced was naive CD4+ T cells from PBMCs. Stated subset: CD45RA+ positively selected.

The CDR3 DNA sequence: TGTGCCAGTAGACCGCTAGGATTAGGCGAGAATCAGCCCCAGCATTTT. Protein: CASRPLGLGENQPQHF. The chain joins TRBV27 to TRBJ1-5, with unresolved D. Germline CDR1 MNHEY, CDR2 SMNVEV (reference sequence). This CDR3 spans 16 amino acids. V lost 9 bases and J lost 4, with 22 bases in between.